Below are 8 T cell receptor beta chains sequenced from a single sample in a study of metastatic and nonmetastatic thyroid tumors. TCRdb called clones again from the PCR reads with MiXCR. The sample yields about 45,000 clones, 4% to 5% seen once. All patients were treatment-naive before thyroid surgery. The sample taken for sequencing was blood. The receptors derive from a female donor with papillary thyroid cancer or a benign thyroid nodule (not recorded which). Some clones in this sample may be carry-over from other donors' samples.

This clone was counted many times. The rearrangement joins TRBV5-1 to TRBJ2-1; no reliable D call. CDR1 SGHRS and CDR2 YFSETQ come from the germline V gene. The CDR3 covers 16 residues. Trimming cost V 0 bases and J 2 bases, with 12 bases left between them. The DNA of the CDR3 is TGCGCCAGCAGCTTGGGGTCAGCTCCCCCCTACAATGAGCAGTTCTTC. Amino acid sequence: CASSLGSAPPYNEQFF.

The chain couples TRBV18 to TRBJ2-2; tentatively, D is TRBD1 (5 bases). V lost 4 bases and J 5 bases, leaving 14 bases between the germline ends. The germline CDR1 and CDR2 sequences are KGHSH and LQKENI. CDR3 size: 15 residues. CDR3 in DNA: TGTGCCAGCTCACTACAGCCCAGGGCGACCGGGGAGCTGTTTTTT. It is translated as CASSLQPRATGELFF.

Sample share makes this clone medium-sized. The chain links TRBV19 to TRBJ1-3, with TRBD1 as a possible D gene (6 bases). Trimming shortened V by 4 bases and J by 8 bases, and 18 bases separated the two germline ends. Germline CDR1 reads LNHDA; CDR2 reads SQIVND (reference sequence). The CDR3 covers 15 residues. In DNA, the CDR3 is TGTGCCAGTAGTAGGGGACAACAAGAGGGCGACACCATATATTTT. It encodes CASSRGQQEGDTIYF.

This clone has a count of ten or more. The gene calls are TRBV12-5 and TRBJ2-5; D gene unclear. Germline V gene lookup returns CDR1 LGHNT and CDR2 FRNRAP. The CDR3 has 13 amino acids. Trimming pared 3 bases from V and 3 bases from J, leaving 8 bases between. The CDR3 DNA reads TGTGCTAGTGGTTTTAACGGCGAAGAGACCCAGTACTTC. Protein sequence: CASGFNGEETQYF. The full variable domain, its missing parts supplied by reference TRBV12-5 and TRBJ2-5, is DARVTQTPRHKVTEMGQEVTMRCQPILGHNTVFWYRQTMMQGLELLAYFRNRAPLDDSGMPKDRFSAEMPDATLATLKIQPSEPRDSAVYFCASGFNGEETQYFGPGTRLLVL.

Ten or more counts support this clone. The chain has TRBV9 and TRBJ2-1; maybe TRBD1 (6 bases). V was pared by 3 bases and J by 4 bases, with 8 bases between. Germline V gene lookup returns CDR1 SGDLS and CDR2 YYNGEE. The CDR3 sequence is 13 residues long. CDR3 amino acids: CASSAGTYNEQFF. Written as DNA, the CDR3 is TGTGCCAGCAGCGCCGGGACATACAATGAGCAGTTCTTC.

This clone was observed at least ten times. The genes are TRBV7-3 and TRBJ2-1; TRBD2 aligns across 8 bases. This CDR3 region has 15 residues. The germline V gene has CDR1 SGHTA and CDR2 FQGTGA. The J segment lost 9 bases and the V segment lost 3 bases, leaving 10 bases of the junction unmatched. The CDR3 loop is CASSLNSGTMGEQFF. In DNA form, the CDR3 reads TGTGCCAGCAGCTTGAATAGCGGGACGATGGGTGAGCAGTTCTTC.

The sample holds many counts of this clone. Distinct nucleotide sequences in the sample also encode this CDR3. This rearrangement joins TRBV2 to TRBJ1-1; 9 positions agree with TRBD1. With 6 bases clipped from V and 5 bases from J, the junction kept 7 bases outside the gene matches. CDR1 and CDR2 (germline): SNHLY, FYNNEI. This CDR3 spans 14 amino acids. This CDR3 reads CASRFDRGDTEAFF. The CDR3 DNA is TGTGCCAGCAGATTCGACAGGGGGGATACTGAAGCTTTCTTT. The full variable domain, rest sourced from reference TRBV2 and TRBJ1-1, is EPEVTQTPSHQVTQMGQEVILRCVPISNHLYFYWYRQILGQKVEFLVSFYNNEISEKSEIFDDQFSVERPDGSNFTLKIRSTKLEDSAMYFCASRFDRGDTEAFFGQGTRLTVV.

At least ten counts were recorded for this clone. The chain recombines TRBV7-9 with TRBJ2-7, with 8 bases matching TRBD1. The V and J ends lost 3 bases and 5 bases, in that order; junction bases with no gene match: 3. There are 13 residues in the CDR3. CDR1 and CDR2 (germline): SEHNR, FQNEAQ (reference sequence). DNA for the CDR3: TGTGCCAGCAGCTTGGACAGGGAGGACGAGCAGTACTTC. Protein: CASSLDREDEQYF.